These 6 T cell receptor beta chains came from one sample sequenced in a study of OX40 agonist ivuxolimab in advanced cancers. Method: immunoSEQ multiplex PCR; TCRdb's copy keeps in-frame clones and lacks some. The sample lists 50,000 or so clones, 70% to 90% seen once, with approximately 7% in the top ten. Source: CD4+ or CD8+ T cells sorted from blood, taken in a trial of the OX40 agonist ivuxolimab. Source of these receptors: an adult with an advanced solid tumor such as melanoma, head and neck, liver or kidney cancer.

The V call is TRBV19, the J call TRBJ2-1; 10 bases map to TRBD2. With 3 bases clipped from V and 7 bases from J, the junction kept 12 bases outside the gene matches. This CDR3 has 17 amino acids. CDR1 is LNHDA, CDR2 SQIVND, per germline (reference sequence). In DNA, the CDR3 is TGTGCCAGTAGTATTCCGCCGTGGGGACTAGCGACTAATGAGCAGTTCTTC. This encodes CASSIPPWGLATNEQFF.

This clone came up once. CDR3 region: CASSSARPSKQYF. The CDR3 coding sequence is TGTGCCAGCAGTTCCGCTCGCCCTAGCAAGCAGTACTTC. The V gene is TRBV6-6, the J gene TRBJ2-7; tentatively, D is TRBD2 (5 bases). The CDR3 consists of 13 residues. V lost 4 bases, J lost 8 bases, and 15 bases lay in between. Germline V gives CDR1 MNHNY, CDR2 SVGAGI (reference sequence).

The chain links TRBV5-4 to TRBJ1-1, with 9 bases that match TRBD1. CDR3 length: 16 residues. Germline V gene sequence: CDR1 SGHNT, CDR2 YYREEE (reference sequence). Germline trimming cut 1 base from V and 0 bases from J; bases unmatched to any gene: 4. In nucleotides, the CDR3 is TGTGCCAGCAGCTTGAGGACAGGGGTTATGAACACTGAAGCTTTCTTT. Encoded protein: CASSLRTGVMNTEAFF.

The chain joins TRBV27 to TRBJ2-2; 8 bases map to TRBD1. CDR3 size: 15 residues. Germline V gene sequence: CDR1 MNHEY, CDR2 SMNVEV (reference sequence). V was pared by 6 bases and J by 5 bases, with 8 bases of the junction left unmatched. As DNA, the CDR3 is TGTGCCAGCAGCTACGGACAGGGTGGAACCGGGGAGCTGTTTTTT. It yields the protein CASSYGQGGTGELFF.

The chain links TRBV19 to TRBJ2-7; D is uncertain. In germline, CDR1 is LNHDA, CDR2 SQIVND (reference sequence). V was clipped by 1 base and J by 4 bases, with 5 bases between them. There are 12 residues in the CDR3. CDR3 DNA sequence: TGTGCCAGTAGTATAGGGGGATACGAGCAGTACTTC. Residues: CASSIGGYEQYF.

This sequence joins TRBV29-1 and TRBJ2-6; D is unresolved. Trimming took off 3 bases at V and 0 bases at J, with 6 bases between the two ends. Per germline, CDR1 SQVTM and CDR2 ANQGSEA. The CDR3 length is 14 residues. CDR3 nucleotides: TGCAGCGTTGAGCTCAGCTCTGGGGCCAACGTCCTGACTTTC. It translates to CSVELSSGANVLTF. Based on the CDR3 plus reference TRBV29-1 and TRBJ2-6, the full variable domain is SAVISQKPSRDICQRGTSLTIQCQVDSQVTMMFWYRQQPGQSLTLIATANQGSEATYESGFVIDKFPISRPNLTFSTLTVSNMSPEDSSIYLCSVELSSGANVLTFGAGSRLTVL.